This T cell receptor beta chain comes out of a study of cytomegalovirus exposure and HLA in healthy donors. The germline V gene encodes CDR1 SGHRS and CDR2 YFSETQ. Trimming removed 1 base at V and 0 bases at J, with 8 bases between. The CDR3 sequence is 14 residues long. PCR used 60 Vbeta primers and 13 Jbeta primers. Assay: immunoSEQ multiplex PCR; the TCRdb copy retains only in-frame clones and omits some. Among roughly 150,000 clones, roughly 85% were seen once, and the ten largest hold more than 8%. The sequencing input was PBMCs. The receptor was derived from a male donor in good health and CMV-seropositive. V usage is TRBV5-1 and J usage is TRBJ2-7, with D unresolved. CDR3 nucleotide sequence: TGCGCCAGCAGCTTGCAAGAGAGCTCCTACGAGCAGTACTTC. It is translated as CASSLQESSYEQYF.